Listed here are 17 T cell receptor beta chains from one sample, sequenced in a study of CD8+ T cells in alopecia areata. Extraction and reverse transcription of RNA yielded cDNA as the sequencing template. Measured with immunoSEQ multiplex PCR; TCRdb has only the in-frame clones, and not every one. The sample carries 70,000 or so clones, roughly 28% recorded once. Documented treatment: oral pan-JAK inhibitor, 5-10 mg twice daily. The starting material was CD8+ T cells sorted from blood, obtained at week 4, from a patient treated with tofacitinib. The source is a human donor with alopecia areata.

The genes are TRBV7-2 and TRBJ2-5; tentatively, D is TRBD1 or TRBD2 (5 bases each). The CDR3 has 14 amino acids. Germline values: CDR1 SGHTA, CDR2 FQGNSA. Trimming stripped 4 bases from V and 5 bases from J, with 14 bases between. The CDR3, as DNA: TGTGCCAGCAGCTACAGGCCCGGCGGGGAGACCCAGTACTTC. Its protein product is CASSYRPGGETQYF.

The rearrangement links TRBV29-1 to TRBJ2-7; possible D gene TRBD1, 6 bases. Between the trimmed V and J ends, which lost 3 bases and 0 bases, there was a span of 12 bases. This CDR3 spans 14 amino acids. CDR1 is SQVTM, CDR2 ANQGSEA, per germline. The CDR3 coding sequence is TGCAGCGTTGAGGGCAGGGGCAACTCCTACGAGCAGTACTTC. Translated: CSVEGRGNSYEQYF.

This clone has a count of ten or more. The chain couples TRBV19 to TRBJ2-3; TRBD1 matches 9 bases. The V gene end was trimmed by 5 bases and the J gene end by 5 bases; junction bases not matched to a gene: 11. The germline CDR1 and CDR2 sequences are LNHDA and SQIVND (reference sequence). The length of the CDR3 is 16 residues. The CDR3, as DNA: TGTGCCAGTAGTGCTCACAGGGGGCCCGCGGGAGATACGCAGTATTTT. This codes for CASSAHRGPAGDTQYF.

In nucleotides, the CDR3 is TGCAGCGTTGAAGCCGGGACCGAAAGCTCCTACGAGCAGTACTTC. Translation: CSVEAGTESSYEQYF. The chain recombines TRBV29-1 with TRBJ2-7, with D perhaps given as TRBD1 or TRBD2 (5 bases each). In germline, CDR1 is SQVTM, CDR2 ANQGSEA. The CDR3 is made up of 15 amino acids. Trimming removed 1 base at V and 0 bases at J, with 13 bases between.

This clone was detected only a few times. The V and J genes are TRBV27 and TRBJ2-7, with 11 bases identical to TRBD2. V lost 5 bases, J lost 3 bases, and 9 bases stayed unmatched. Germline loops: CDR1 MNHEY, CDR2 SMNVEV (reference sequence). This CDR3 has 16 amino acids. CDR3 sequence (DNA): TGTGCCAGCAGTCAAATTCTAGCGGGAGGCTTCTACGAGCAGTACTTC. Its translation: CASSQILAGGFYEQYF.

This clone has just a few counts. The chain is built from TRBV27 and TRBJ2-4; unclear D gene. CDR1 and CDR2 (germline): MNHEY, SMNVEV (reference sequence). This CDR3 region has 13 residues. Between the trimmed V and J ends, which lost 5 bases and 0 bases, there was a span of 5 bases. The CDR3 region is CASSPLAKNIQYF. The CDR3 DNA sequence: TGTGCCAGCAGTCCCCTAGCCAAAAACATTCAGTACTTC.

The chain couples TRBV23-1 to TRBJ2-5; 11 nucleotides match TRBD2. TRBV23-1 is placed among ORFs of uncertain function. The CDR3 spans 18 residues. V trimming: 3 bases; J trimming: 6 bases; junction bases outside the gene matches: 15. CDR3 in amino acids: CASSHQRASLAGGKTQYF. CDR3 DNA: TGCGCCAGCAGTCACCAGAGGGCCTCGCTAGCGGGAGGAAAGACCCAGTACTTC.

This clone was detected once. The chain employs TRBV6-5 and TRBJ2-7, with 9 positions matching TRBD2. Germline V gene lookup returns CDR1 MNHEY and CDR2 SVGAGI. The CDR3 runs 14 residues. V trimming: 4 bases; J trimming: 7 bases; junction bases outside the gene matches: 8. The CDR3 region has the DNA TGTGCCAGCAGTTCTAGCGGGAAGATTAGGGAGCAGTACTTC. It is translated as CASSSSGKIREQYF.

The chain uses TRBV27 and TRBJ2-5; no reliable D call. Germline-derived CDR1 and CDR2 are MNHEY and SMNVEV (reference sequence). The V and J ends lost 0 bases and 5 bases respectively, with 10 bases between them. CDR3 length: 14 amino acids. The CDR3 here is CASSLSAGLETQYF. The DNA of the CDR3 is TGTGCCAGCAGTTTATCGGCAGGTTTGGAGACCCAGTACTTC.

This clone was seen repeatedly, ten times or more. The CDR3 reads CASSVESDSWDEQFF. CDR3 in DNA: TGTGCCAGCAGCGTAGAGTCGGACTCCTGGGATGAGCAGTTCTTC. This chain links TRBV9 with TRBJ2-1; a weak D match, TRBD2 (5 bases). Germline CDR1 and CDR2: SGDLS and YYNGEE. Trimming removed 0 bases from V and 8 bases from J, with 15 bases in between. This CDR3 is 15 amino acids long.

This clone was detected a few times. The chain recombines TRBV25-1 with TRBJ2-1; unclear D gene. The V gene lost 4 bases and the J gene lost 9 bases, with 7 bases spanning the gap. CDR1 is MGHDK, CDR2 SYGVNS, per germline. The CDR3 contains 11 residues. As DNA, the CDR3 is TGTGCCAGCAGTGTGAGTGGTGAGCAGTTCTTC. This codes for CASSVSGEQFF.

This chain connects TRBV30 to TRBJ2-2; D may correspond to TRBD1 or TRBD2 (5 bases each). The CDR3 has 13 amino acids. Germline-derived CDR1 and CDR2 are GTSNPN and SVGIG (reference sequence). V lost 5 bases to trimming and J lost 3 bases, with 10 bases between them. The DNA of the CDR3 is TGTGCCTGGGCACTAGGGGACACCGGGGAGCTGTTTTTT. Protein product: CAWALGDTGELFF.

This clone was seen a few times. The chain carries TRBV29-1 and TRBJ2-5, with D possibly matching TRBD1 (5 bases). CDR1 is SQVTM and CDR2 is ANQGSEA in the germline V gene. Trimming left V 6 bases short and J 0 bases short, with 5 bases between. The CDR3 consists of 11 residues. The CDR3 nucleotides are TGCAGCGTCAGGGACCAAGAGACCCAGTACTTC. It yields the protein CSVRDQETQYF.

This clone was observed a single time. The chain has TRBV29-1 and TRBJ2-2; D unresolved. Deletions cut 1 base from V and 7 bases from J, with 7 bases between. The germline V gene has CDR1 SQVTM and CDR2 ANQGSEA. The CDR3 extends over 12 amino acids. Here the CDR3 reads CSVEGYGGELFF. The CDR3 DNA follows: TGCAGCGTTGAAGGTTATGGCGGGGAGCTGTTTTTT.

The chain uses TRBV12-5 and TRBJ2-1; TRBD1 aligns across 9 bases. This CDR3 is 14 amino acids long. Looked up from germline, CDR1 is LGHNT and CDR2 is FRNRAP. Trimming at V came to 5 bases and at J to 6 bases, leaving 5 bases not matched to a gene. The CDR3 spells CASGKGQGFNEQFF. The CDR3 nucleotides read TGTGCTAGTGGTAAGGGACAGGGTTTCAATGAGCAGTTCTTC.

In DNA form, the CDR3 reads TGTGCTGACTCTGTCGGGGAGCTGTTTTTT. Protein sequence: CADSVGELFF. The chain recombines TRBV7-9 with TRBJ2-2; D gene unclear. Germline CDR1 reads SEHNR; CDR2 reads FQNEAQ (reference sequence). The CDR3 has 10 amino acids.

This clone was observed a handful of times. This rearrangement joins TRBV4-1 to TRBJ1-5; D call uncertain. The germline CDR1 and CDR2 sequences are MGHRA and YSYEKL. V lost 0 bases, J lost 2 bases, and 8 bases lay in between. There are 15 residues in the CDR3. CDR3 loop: CASSQDPRGNQPQHF. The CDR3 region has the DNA TGCGCCAGCAGCCAAGATCCGAGGGGCAATCAGCCCCAGCATTTT.